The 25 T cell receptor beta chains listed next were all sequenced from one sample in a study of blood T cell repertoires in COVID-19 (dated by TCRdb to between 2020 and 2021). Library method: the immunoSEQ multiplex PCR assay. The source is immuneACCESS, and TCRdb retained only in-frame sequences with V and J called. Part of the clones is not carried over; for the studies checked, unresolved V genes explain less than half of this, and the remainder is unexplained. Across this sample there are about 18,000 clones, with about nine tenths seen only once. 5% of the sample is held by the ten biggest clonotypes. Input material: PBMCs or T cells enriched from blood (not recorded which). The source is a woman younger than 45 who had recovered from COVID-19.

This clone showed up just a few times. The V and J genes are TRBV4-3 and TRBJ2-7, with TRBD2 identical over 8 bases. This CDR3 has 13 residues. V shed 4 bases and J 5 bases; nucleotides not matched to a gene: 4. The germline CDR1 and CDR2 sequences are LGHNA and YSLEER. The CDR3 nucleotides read TGCGCCAGCAGCCCGCCCGGGGGGGACGAGCAGTACTTC. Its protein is CASSPPGGDEQYF.

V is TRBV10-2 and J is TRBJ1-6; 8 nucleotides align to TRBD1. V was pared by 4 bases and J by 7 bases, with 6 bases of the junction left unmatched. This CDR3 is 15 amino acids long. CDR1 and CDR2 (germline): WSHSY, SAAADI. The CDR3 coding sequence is TGCGCCAGCAGTGCAGACAGGGGCCGCAATTCACCCCTCCACTTT. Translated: CASSADRGRNSPLHF.

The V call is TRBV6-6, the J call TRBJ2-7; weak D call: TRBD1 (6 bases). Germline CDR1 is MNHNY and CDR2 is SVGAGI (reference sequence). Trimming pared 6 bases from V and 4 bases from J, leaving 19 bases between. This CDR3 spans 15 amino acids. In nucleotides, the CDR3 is TGTGCCAGCAGACCCACAGGGACCGCCGGGTACGAGCAGTACTTC. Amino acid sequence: CASRPTGTAGYEQYF.

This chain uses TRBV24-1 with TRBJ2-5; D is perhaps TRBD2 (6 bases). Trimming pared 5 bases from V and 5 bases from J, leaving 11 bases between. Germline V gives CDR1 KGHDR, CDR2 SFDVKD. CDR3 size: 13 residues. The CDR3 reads CATSAGEWETQYF. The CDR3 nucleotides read TGTGCCACCAGTGCGGGGGAGTGGGAGACCCAGTACTTC.

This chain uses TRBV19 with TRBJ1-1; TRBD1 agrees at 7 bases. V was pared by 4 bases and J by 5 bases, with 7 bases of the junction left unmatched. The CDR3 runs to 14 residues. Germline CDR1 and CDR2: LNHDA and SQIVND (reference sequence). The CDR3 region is CASSRDSIVTEAFF. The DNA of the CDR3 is TGTGCCAGTAGTAGGGACAGCATCGTAACTGAAGCTTTCTTT.

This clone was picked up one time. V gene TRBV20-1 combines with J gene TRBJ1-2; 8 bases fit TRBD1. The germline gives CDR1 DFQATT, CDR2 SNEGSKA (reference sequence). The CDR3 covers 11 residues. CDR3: CTALGTGGYTF. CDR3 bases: TGCACGGCCCTAGGGACAGGTGGCTACACCTTC.

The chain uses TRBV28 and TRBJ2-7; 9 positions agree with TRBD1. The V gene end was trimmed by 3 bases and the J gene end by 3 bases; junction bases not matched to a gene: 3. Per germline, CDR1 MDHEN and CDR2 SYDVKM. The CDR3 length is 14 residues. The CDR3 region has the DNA TGTGCCAGCAGTTTTTTGGACAGGGGCTACGAGCAGTACTTC. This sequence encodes CASSFLDRGYEQYF. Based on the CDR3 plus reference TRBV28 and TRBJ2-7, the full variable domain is DVKVTQSSRYLVKRTGEKVFLECVQDMDHENMFWYRQDPGLGLRLIYFSYDVKMKEKGDIPEGYSVSREKKERFSLILESASTNQTSMYLCASSFLDRGYEQYFGPGTRLTVT.

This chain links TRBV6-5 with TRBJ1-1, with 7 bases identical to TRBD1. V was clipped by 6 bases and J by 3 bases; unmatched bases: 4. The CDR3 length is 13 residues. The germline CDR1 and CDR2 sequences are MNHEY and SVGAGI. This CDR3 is CASRQGQHTEAFF. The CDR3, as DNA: TGTGCCAGCAGACAGGGACAGCACACTGAAGCTTTCTTT.

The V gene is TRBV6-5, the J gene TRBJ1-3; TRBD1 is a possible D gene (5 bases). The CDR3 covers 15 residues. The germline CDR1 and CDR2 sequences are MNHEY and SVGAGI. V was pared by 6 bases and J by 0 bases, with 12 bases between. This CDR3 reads CASRSQGSSGNTIYF. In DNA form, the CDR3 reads TGTGCCAGCAGGAGTCAGGGTAGCTCTGGAAACACCATATATTTT.

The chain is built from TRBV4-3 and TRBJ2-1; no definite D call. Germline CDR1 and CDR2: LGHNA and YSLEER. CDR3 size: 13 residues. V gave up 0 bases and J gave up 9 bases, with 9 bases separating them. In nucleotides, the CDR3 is TGCGCCAGCAGCCAAGAAAGAGAATTTGAGCAGTTCTTC. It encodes CASSQEREFEQFF.

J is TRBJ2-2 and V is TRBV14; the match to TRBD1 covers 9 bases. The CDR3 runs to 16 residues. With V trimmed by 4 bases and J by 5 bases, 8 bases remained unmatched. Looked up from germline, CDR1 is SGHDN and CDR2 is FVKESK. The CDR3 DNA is TGTGCCAGCAGCCGTCCCGGGACAGGGTATACCGGGGAGCTGTTTTTT. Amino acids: CASSRPGTGYTGELFF.

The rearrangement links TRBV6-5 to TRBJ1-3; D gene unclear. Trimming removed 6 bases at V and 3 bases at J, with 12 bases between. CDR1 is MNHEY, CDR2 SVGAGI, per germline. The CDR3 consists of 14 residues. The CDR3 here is CASSQDFSGNTIYF. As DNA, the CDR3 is TGTGCCAGCAGCCAGGACTTTAGTGGAAACACCATATATTTT.

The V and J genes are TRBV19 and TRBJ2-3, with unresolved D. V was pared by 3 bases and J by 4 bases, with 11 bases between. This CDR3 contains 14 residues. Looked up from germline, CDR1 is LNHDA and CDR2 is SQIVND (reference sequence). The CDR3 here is CASSISGPADTQYF. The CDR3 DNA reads TGTGCCAGTAGTATTTCAGGTCCCGCAGATACGCAGTATTTT.

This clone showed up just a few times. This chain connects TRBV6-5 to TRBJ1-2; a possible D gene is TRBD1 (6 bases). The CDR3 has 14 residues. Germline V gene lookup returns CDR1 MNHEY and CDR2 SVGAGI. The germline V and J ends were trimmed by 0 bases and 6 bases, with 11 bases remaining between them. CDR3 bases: TGTGCCAGCAGTTACTCGGACAGTCCGAATGGCTACACCTTC. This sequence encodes CASSYSDSPNGYTF.

The CDR3 loop reads CASSFRNTGELFF. The CDR3 nucleotides are TGTGCCAGCAGCTTTCGGAACACCGGGGAGCTGTTTTTT. This chain uses TRBV11-3 with TRBJ2-2; no definite D call. The CDR3 covers 13 residues. V was shortened by 3 bases and J by 1 base, with 3 bases between the two germline ends. Germline CDR1 reads SGHNT; CDR2 reads YENEEA.

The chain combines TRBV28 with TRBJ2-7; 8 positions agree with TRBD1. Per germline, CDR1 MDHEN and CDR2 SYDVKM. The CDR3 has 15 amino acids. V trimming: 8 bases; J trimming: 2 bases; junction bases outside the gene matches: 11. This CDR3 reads CASLTGTGVPYEQYF. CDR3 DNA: TGTGCCAGCTTGACCGGGACAGGCGTCCCCTACGAGCAGTACTTC.

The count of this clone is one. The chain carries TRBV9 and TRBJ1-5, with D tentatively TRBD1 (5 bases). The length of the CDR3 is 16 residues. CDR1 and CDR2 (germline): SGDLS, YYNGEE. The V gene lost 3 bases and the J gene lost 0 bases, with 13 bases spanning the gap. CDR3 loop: CASSGGGGLSNQPQHF. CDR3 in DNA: TGTGCCAGCAGCGGCGGGGGGGGACTTAGCAATCAGCCCCAGCATTTT. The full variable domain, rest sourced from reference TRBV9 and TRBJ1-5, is DSGVTQTPKHLITATGQRVTLRCSPRSGDLSVYWYQQSLDQGLQFLIQYYNGEERAKGNILERFSAQQFPDLHSELNLSSLELGDSALYFCASSGGGGLSNQPQHFGDGTRLSIL.

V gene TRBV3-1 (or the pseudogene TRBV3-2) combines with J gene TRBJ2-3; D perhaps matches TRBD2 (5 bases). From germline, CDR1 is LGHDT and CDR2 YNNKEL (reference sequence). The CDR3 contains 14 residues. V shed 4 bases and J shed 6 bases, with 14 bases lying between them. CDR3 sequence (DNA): TGTGCCAGCAGCCTCGGACTTACCCGGGATACGCAGTATTTT. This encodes CASSLGLTRDTQYF.

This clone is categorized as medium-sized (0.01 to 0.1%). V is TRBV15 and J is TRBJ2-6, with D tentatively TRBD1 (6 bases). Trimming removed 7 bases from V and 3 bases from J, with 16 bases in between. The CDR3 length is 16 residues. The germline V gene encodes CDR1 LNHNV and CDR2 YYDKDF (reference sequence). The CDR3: CATTLNRVDGANVLTF. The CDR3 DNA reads TGTGCCACCACGTTAAACAGGGTGGATGGGGCCAACGTCCTGACTTTC.

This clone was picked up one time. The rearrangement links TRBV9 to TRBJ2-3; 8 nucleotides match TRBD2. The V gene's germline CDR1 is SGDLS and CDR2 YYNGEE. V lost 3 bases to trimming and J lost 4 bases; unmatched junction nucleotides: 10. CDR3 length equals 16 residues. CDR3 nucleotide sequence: TGTGCCAGCAGCGCTGAATTAGCGGGGTCAGCAGATACGCAGTATTTT. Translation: CASSAELAGSADTQYF.

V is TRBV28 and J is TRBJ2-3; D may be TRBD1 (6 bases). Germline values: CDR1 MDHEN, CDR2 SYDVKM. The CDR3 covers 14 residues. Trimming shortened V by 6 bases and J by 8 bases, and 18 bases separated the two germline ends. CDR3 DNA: TGTGCCAGCAGCCTACCATCAGGGGTTTTTACGCAGTATTTT. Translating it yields CASSLPSGVFTQYF.

The CDR3 region has the DNA TGTGCCAGTAGCGCTCCTACAGGGACCGATACGCAGTATTTT. It specifies CASSAPTGTDTQYF. V usage is TRBV19 and J usage is TRBJ2-3; weak D call: TRBD1 (6 bases). The CDR3 length is 14 residues. With 6 bases removed from V and 6 bases from J, the gap between germline ends came to 16 bases. The germline CDR1 and CDR2 sequences are LNHDA and SQIVND (reference sequence).

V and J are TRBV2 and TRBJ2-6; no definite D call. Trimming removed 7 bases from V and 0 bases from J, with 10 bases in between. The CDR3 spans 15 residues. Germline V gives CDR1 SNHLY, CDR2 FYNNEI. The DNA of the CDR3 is TGTGCCAGCATCCTTTCCCCCTCTGGGGCCAACGTCCTGACTTTC. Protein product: CASILSPSGANVLTF.

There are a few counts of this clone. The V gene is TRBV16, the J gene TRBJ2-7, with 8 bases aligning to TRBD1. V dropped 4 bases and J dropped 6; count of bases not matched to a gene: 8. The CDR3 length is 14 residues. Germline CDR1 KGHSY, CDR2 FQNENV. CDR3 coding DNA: TGTGCCAGCAGCCCAACGGGACAGGCTGGCGAGCAGTACTTC. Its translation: CASSPTGQAGEQYF.

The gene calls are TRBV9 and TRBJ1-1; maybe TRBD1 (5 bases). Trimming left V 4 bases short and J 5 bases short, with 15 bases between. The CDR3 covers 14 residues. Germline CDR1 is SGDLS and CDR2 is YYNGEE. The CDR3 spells CASSPEYGGTEAFF. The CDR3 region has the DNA TGTGCCAGCAGCCCAGAATACGGGGGGACTGAAGCTTTCTTT.